Listed below are T cell receptor beta chains from one sample, sequenced in a study of metastatic and nonmetastatic thyroid tumors. TCRdb redid the clone calls on the PCR reads using MiXCR. In the table there are tens of thousands of clones, under 20% of which are singletons. Material for sequencing was blood. The receptors here all came from a female donor with papillary thyroid cancer or a benign thyroid nodule (not recorded which). Some clones in this sample may be carry-over from other donors' samples. Both conserved end residues are part of each CDR3. Each record gives: CDR3 DNA, CDR3 protein, D gene, clone size, V gene, J gene. A D gene is named only where the DNA matches it firmly. Where a row states a size, it is once, few, many or the class of an expanded clone; other rows omit it.

TGTGCCATCAGCGCACAGGGGCCAGAGACCCAGTACTTC	CAISAQGPETQYF	TRBD1	.	TRBV10-3	TRBJ2-5
TGTGCCAGCAGTTTAACAGGGACTGGAACTGAAGCTTTCTTT	CASSLTGTGTEAFF	.	many	TRBV28	TRBJ1-1
TGCGCCAGCAGCAGGACAGGGGGCGCATACAATGAGCAGTTCTTC	CASSRTGGAYNEQFF	TRBD1	few	TRBV5-1	TRBJ2-1
TGTGCCAGCAGCTTTGGTGAGGGATCCAACACCGGGGAGCTGTTTTTT	CASSFGEGSNTGELFF	.	.	TRBV11-3	TRBJ2-2
TGCAGTTCTAGAGGAACGGGGGATGGCTACGAGCAGTACTTC	CSSRGTGDGYEQYF	.	.	TRBV20-1	TRBJ2-7
TGCGCCAGCAGCCCGGGACAGGCTGGAAACACCATATATTTT	CASSPGQAGNTIYF	TRBD1	many	TRBV5-1	TRBJ1-3
TGTGCCAGCAGTTCCCAACGTCCGGGACAGGGGAACACTGAAGCTTTCTTT	CASSSQRPGQGNTEAFF	TRBD1	few	TRBV6-1	TRBJ1-1
TGTGCCATCAGTGTTAGCGGGGGGTCTCTCCTACTGGCAGATACGCAGTATTTT	CAISVSGGSLLLADTQYF	TRBD2	many	TRBV10-3	TRBJ2-3
TGTGCCAGCAGCCAAGGGGGGGCTAGCGGATCCCTTAACACCGGGGAGCTGTTTTTT	CASSQGGASGSLNTGELFF	.	many	TRBV4-2	TRBJ2-2
TGTGCCAGCAGCTTAACGCACTCAGATGCGGATACGCAGTATTTT	CASSLTHSDADTQYF	.	many	TRBV7-3	TRBJ2-3
TGTGCCACCAGTGAATTGGGGGGCGGGAGCACAGATACGCAGTATTTT	CATSELGGGSTDTQYF	.	few	TRBV24-1	TRBJ2-3
TGTGCCAGTAGTACGGGGGGCTTCGCTGAAGCTTTCTTT	CASSTGGFAEAFF	.	many	TRBV19	TRBJ1-1
TGCAGTGTCCCGGTGGCTAGCTGGGTGAACTACGAGCAGTACTTC	CSVPVASWVNYEQYF	.	.	TRBV20-1	TRBJ2-7
TGTGCCAGCAGAGACAGGCTGCACGATCAGTACTTC	CASRDRLHDQYF	.	few	TRBV27	TRBJ2-7
TGTGCCAGCAGCTTAAATCCAACAGGGGGCTATGAAAAACTGTTTTTT	CASSLNPTGGYEKLFF	TRBD1	many	TRBV11-2	TRBJ1-4
TGTGCCAGCAGCTTAGCGGGAGGTAGGGGCACAGATACGCAGTATTTT	CASSLAGGRGTDTQYF	.	many	TRBV11-1	TRBJ2-3
TGCGCCAGCAGTACAGGGGGAGCGAACACCGGGGAGCTGTTTTTT	CASSTGGANTGELFF	TRBD1	many	TRBV10-1	TRBJ2-2
TGCGCCAGCAGCTCAGGGACTAGCGGGATGACGCTCTACGAGCAGTACTTC	CASSSGTSGMTLYEQYF	TRBD2	many	TRBV5-1	TRBJ2-7
TGCAGTGCTAGAGATGAGGTTTACGAGCAGTACTTC	CSARDEVYEQYF	.	.	TRBV20-1	TRBJ2-7
TGCAGTGCTAGAAAAGCGGGAAACACAGATACGCAGTATTTT	CSARKAGNTDTQYF	TRBD2	many	TRBV20-1	TRBJ2-3
TGTGCCAGCAGCCTTCCCCTAGCGGGGTCTTTGTCCTACGAGCAGTACTTC	CASSLPLAGSLSYEQYF	TRBD2	many	TRBV28	TRBJ2-7
TGCGCCAGCAGCGAGGACAGAACCGGCGAGCAGTACTTC	CASSEDRTGEQYF	.	.	TRBV5-1	TRBJ2-7
TGTGCCGGCAGTGTCCCCGGGACAGGCGCTTATGGCTACACCTTC	CAGSVPGTGAYGYTF	TRBD1	.	TRBV11-3	TRBJ1-2
TGTGCCAGCAGTCACAGGACCGGCAATACAGATACGCAGTATTTT	CASSHRTGNTDTQYF	.	many	TRBV6-1	TRBJ2-3
TGTGCCAGCAGCTTGAGGTTTGGGGTTGAAAATTCACCCCTCCACTTT	CASSLRFGVENSPLHF	.	.	TRBV5-5	TRBJ1-6
TGTGCCAGTAGCAGGACAGCCTCGAACACTGAAGCTTTCTTT	CASSRTASNTEAFF	.	few	TRBV19	TRBJ1-1
TGTGCCAGCAGTGAAACGCTTGTGGGGTCAAATGAGCAGTTCTTC	CASSETLVGSNEQFF	.	few	TRBV2	TRBJ2-1
TGTGCCAGCCTCCTGAGCGGGTTAACCTACAATGAGCAGTTCTTC	CASLLSGLTYNEQFF	.	.	TRBV6-1	TRBJ2-1
TGTGCCAGCAGTGAGTCTGGGGGTAACTATGGCTACACCTTC	CASSESGGNYGYTF	.	.	TRBV6-1	TRBJ1-2
TGTGCCAGTAGAAATCTCCGGGTTCGGGCCTATACGCAGTATTTT	CASRNLRVRAYTQYF	.	.	TRBV19	TRBJ2-3
TGCAGTGCTAGAGATCTAGCGGGAGACGAGCAGTTCTTC	CSARDLAGDEQFF	TRBD2	few	TRBV20-1	TRBJ2-1
TGCGCCAGCAGTGAGATCCGTTGGTACGAGCAGTACTTC	CASSEIRWYEQYF	.	.	TRBV10-2	TRBJ2-7
TGTGCCTGGAGTGCGAAGACACCTTACAATGAGCAGTTCTTC	CAWSAKTPYNEQFF	.	many	TRBV30	TRBJ2-1
TGTGCCAGCAGTGCCGACAGCCTCTCTGGAAACACCATATATTTT	CASSADSLSGNTIYF	.	many	TRBV2	TRBJ1-3
TGTGCTAGTGGTTTGTTCCTTGACAGCGCGCCACCCCTCCACTTT	CASGLFLDSAPPLHF	.	few	TRBV12-5	TRBJ1-6
TGTGCCAGCAGGTCGACAGGGGGCGACCAGCCCCAGCATTTT	CASRSTGGDQPQHF	TRBD1	many	TRBV12-3/TRBV12-4	TRBJ1-5
TGTGCCAGCAGTTACCGGGAGGGCTACAATGAGCAGTTCTTC	CASSYREGYNEQFF	TRBD2	many	TRBV6-5	TRBJ2-1
TGTGCCAGCAGTACCACTACCTACGAGCAGTACTTC	CASSTTTYEQYF	.	few	TRBV12-3/TRBV12-4	TRBJ2-7
TGTGCCAGCAGCCAATCTGAGGGGGTTCAAGCTTTCTTT	CASSQSEGVQAFF	.	.	TRBV6-1	TRBJ1-1
TGTGCCAGCAGTGAAAGTTCAGGGAGGTCCCCGTACGAGCAGTACTTC	CASSESSGRSPYEQYF	.	many	TRBV6-1	TRBJ2-7
TGTGCCTGGGCCGGACAGGGCGGTACTGAAGCTTTCTTT	CAWAGQGGTEAFF	TRBD1	many	TRBV30	TRBJ1-1
TGTGCCAGCAGTCAAGGGCCGGGAAACACCATATATTTT	CASSQGPGNTIYF	.	.	TRBV6-2/TRBV6-3	TRBJ1-3
TGTGCCAGCAGCTTTAACAAGTACAATGAGCAGTTCTTC	CASSFNKYNEQFF	.	many	TRBV13	TRBJ2-1
TGTGCCAGCAGCAGACAGTCCACTAATGGTGTTTACAATGAGCAGTTCTTC	CASSRQSTNGVYNEQFF	.	few	TRBV6-4	TRBJ2-1
TGTGCCAGCAGCTCCCCCCCCGGGACAGGGGGCTCCTACGAGCAGTACTTC	CASSSPPGTGGSYEQYF	TRBD1	.	TRBV11-1	TRBJ2-7
TGCGCCAGTAGTATAACCGGGGGTAACACCGGGGAGCTGTTTTTT	CASSITGGNTGELFF	.	.	TRBV19	TRBJ2-2
TGTGCCAGCAGCTTAGGGGGGTCAGGGAACTATGGCTACACCTTC	CASSLGGSGNYGYTF	.	many	TRBV7-2	TRBJ1-2
TGTGCCAGCAGCCCGCGCCGGACGTCAGCTAACTATGGCTACACCTTC	CASSPRRTSANYGYTF	.	many	TRBV4-2	TRBJ1-2
TGTGCCAGTAGTCGAGGGTCGATGAACACTGAAGCTTTCTTT	CASSRGSMNTEAFF	.	many	TRBV19	TRBJ1-1
TGCAGTGCTAGAGGAGCGGGACTGACCGGGGAGCTGTTTTTT	CSARGAGLTGELFF	TRBD2	many	TRBV20-1	TRBJ2-2
TGTGCCAGCCGACAGGGGGAATTGAACTACGAGCAGTACTTC	CASRQGELNYEQYF	TRBD1	many	TRBV2	TRBJ2-7
TGCAGCGTGTCACTAGCGGGAGGGGTCTACGAGCAGTACTTC	CSVSLAGGVYEQYF	TRBD2	many	TRBV29-1	TRBJ2-7
TGTGCCAGCACGGTGTCGGAGAGCTCCTACAATGAGCAGTTCTTC	CASTVSESSYNEQFF	.	few	TRBV27	TRBJ2-1
TGTGCCAGCAGCCTCGGACAGGTCGAGACCCAGTACTTC	CASSLGQVETQYF	TRBD1	many	TRBV11-2	TRBJ2-5
TGTGCCAGCAGTCGAGGACTAAGCGAGCAGTACTTC	CASSRGLSEQYF	.	medium-sized	TRBV12-3/TRBV12-4	TRBJ2-7
TGCAGTGCTAGACTAGCGGGCCTCTCCTACAATGAGCAGTTCTTC	CSARLAGLSYNEQFF	TRBD2	.	TRBV20-1	TRBJ2-1